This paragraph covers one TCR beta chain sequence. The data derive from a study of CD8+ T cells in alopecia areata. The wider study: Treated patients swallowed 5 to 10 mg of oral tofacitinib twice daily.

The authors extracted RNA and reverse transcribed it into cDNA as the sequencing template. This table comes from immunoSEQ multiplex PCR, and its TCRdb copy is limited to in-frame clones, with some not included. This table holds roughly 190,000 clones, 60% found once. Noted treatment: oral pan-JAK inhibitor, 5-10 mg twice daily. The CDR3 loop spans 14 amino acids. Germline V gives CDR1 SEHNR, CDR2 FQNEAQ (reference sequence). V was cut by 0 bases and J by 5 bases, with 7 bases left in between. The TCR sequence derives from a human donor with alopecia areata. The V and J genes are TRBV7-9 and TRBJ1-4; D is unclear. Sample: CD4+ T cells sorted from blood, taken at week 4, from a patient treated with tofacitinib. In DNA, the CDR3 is TGTGCCAGCAGCTTAGCAGACGGGAATGAAAAACTGTTTTTT. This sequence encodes CASSLADGNEKLFF.